The entry that follows covers one T cell receptor beta chain sequence. What it recognizes is unknown. This record comes from a study of shared clonotypes between healthy human individuals. The overall study: Per-donor plates numbered three CD4 naive, three CD4 memory, two CD8 naive and one CD8 memory. Notes on the study in general: Estimated clonotype richness was generally higher in naive than memory subsets.

It was 150 to 250 ng DNA, 25,000 to 35,000 T cell genomes, that sorted-subset replicate PCRs used. This table comes from immunoSEQ multiplex PCR, and its TCRdb copy is limited to in-frame clones, with some not included. The table includes about 1.5 million clones, approximately 98% detected once. With 10 bases removed from V and 1 base from J, the gap between germline ends came to 13 bases. Germline lookup yields CDR1 ENHRY and CDR2 SYGVKD. The CDR3 runs to 13 residues. V usage is TRBV10-3 and J usage is TRBJ2-5; the D is unclear. The sequenced material came from naive CD4+ T cells sorted from blood. Documented subset: CD45RA+ positively selected. The TCR was taken from a man aged 25 to 40 in good health. CDR3 coding DNA: TGTGCCAACCGAAGCGTGCGCCAAGAGACCCAGTACTTC. Protein: CANRSVRQETQYF.